This T cell receptor (beta chain) comes out of a study of molecular identifiers for immune sequencing clone quantification. CDR1 LNHDA and CDR2 SQIVND come from the germline V gene (reference sequence). The CDR3 sequence is 12 residues long. Trimming pared 5 bases from V and 9 bases from J, leaving 8 bases between. Bulk TCR libraries were made with methods that had been previously described and with listed TCR primers. TCRdb called the PCR reads again in MiXCR, with one record for every CDR3 protein. The data hold about 640,000 distinct CDR3 sequences, with just under 20% observed a single time. Naive CD8 T cells underwent sorting with the CD8+CD4-CCR7+CD45RA+ definition.

The TCR sequence derives from a human donor in good health. Some libraries in this study had Jurkat cell RNA spiked in. Sequencing was done on a sample of naive CD8+ T cells from blood, with Jurkat cell RNA spiked in. Specified subset: FACS-sorted CD8+CD4-CCR7+CD45RA+ naive T cells. This sequence joins TRBV19 and TRBJ1-6; D ambiguous. CDR3 sequence reads: CASSDRSSPLHF. CDR3 DNA: TGTGCCAGTAGTGACCGAAGTTCACCCCTCCACTTT.